This T cell receptor beta chain comes out of a study of beta chain features in type 1 diabetes. Whole-study findings and limits: TCRB CDR3s from Type 1 diabetes patients were moderately but significantly shorter in all four CD4+ subsets.

This CDR3 contains 15 residues. V lost 2 bases and J lost 0, with 9 bases in between. Per the germline V gene, CDR1 is LGHNA and CDR2 is YSLEER. As concerns this clone: Its antigen is undetermined.

Every bit of the isolated RNA underwent reverse transcription, so sequencing read expressed TCRB transcripts. Assay used: immunoSEQ multiplex PCR; TCRdb lists only in-frame clones, some missing. This sample yields about 250,000 clones, of which less than 15% are seen a single time; around 0.03% belongs to the top ten. The clonotype originates from a woman between 40 and 50 years old in good health. This chain connects TRBV4-3 to TRBJ2-3, with D tentatively TRBD2 (5 bases). Input material: naive CD4+ T cells from blood. CDR3 bases: TGCGCCAGCAGCCAAAGGCGGGCTAGCACAGATACGCAGTATTTT. It is translated as CASSQRRASTDTQYF.